The T cell receptor (beta chain) under discussion was sequenced for a study of cytomegalovirus exposure and HLA in healthy donors. Study-level information: When 398 donors were genotyped, about 86% of them were found to fall in the Caucasian-associated ancestry cluster.

In the PCR, 60 Vbeta and 13 Jbeta primers were used. TCRdb keeps only in-frame clones here, not all; method: immunoSEQ multiplex PCR. Of 150,000 or so clones listed, approximately 70% were seen once; the top ten hold about 2%. Comments on this clone: The antigen remains undetermined.

Study-wide results and limits: The authors later linked a missense DCLRE1C variant to TCR beta V- and J-gene trimming. The study designated 160 or so TCR beta chains cytomegalovirus-associated. The availability of immune exposure information extended only to CMV serostatus.

Germline CDR1 and CDR2: LNHDA and SQIVND (reference sequence). The CDR3 length is 14 residues. With 7 bases clipped from V and 1 base from J, the junction kept 5 bases outside the gene matches. Sequencing was performed on PBMCs. The receptor was isolated from a woman aged 60-75 years in good health and CMV-seropositive. This chain connects TRBV19 to TRBJ1-2, with 8 bases fitting TRBD1. The CDR3 reads CASTLTGVNYGYTF. In nucleotides, the CDR3 is TGTGCCAGTACCCTGACAGGGGTTAACTATGGCTACACCTTC.